This TCR beta chain was identified during a study of beta chain features in type 1 diabetes. Overall study context: Cell yields, gender and age were comparable in patients and healthy donors.

With 0 bases removed from V and 9 bases from J, the gap between germline ends came to 11 bases. The CDR3 spans 13 residues. Germline lookup yields CDR1 SGHTA and CDR2 FQGNSA. Sequenced material consisted of expressed TCRB transcripts (all of the isolated RNA was reverse transcribed). Here immunoSEQ multiplex PCR was the method, and the copy in TCRdb shows in-frame clones only, minus some. Here the sample spans under 450,000 clones, roughly 13% being singletons. The sequence was obtained from a man aged 25 to 40 in good health. Specimen: naive CD4+ T cells from blood. The chain joins TRBV7-2 to TRBJ2-5; D perhaps matches TRBD2 (6 bases). The CDR3 loop reads CASSLAEGTPQYF. The CDR3 nucleotides read TGTGCCAGCAGCTTAGCCGAAGGGACTCCCCAGTACTTC.